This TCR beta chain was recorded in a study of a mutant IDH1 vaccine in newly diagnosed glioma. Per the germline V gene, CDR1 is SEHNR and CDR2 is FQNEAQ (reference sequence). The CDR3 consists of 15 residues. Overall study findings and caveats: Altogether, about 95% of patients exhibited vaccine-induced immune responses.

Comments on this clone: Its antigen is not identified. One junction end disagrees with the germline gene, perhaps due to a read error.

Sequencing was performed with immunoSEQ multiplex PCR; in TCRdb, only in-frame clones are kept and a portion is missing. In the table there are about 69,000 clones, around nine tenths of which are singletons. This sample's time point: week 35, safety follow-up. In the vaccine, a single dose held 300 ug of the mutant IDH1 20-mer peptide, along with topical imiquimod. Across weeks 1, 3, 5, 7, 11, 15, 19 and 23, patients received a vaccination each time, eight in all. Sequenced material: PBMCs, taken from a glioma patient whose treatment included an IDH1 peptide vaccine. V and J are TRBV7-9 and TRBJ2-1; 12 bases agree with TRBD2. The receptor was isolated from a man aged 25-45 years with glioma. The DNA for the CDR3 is TGTGCCAGCAGCCTAGCGGGAGGGCCCCACAATGAGCAGTTCTTC. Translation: CASSLAGGPHNEQFF.